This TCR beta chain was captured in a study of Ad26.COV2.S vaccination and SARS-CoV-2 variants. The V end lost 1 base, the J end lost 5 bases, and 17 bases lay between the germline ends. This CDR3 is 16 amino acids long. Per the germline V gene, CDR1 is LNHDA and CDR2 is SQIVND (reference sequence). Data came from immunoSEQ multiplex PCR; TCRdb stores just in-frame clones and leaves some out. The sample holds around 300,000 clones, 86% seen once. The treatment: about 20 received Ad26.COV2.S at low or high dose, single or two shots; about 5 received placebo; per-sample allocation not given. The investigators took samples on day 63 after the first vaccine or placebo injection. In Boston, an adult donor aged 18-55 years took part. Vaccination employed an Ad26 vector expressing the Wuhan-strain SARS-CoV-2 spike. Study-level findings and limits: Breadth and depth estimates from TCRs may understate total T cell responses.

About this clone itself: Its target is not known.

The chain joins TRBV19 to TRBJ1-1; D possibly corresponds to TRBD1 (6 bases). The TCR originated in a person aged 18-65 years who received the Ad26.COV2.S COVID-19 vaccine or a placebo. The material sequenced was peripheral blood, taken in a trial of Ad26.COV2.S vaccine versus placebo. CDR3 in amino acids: CASSIGSGGPGTEAFF. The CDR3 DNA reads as TGTGCCAGTAGTATAGGTTCGGGGGGGCCGGGGACTGAAGCTTTCTTT.